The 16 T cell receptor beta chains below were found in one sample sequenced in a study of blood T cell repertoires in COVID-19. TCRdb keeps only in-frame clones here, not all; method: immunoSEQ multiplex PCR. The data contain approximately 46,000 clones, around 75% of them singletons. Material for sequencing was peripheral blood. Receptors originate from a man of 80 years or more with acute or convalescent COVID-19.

CDR3 residues: CASSHGTTGYNEQFF. The CDR3 DNA sequence: TGTGCCAGCAGCCACGGGACTACCGGCTACAATGAGCAGTTCTTC. The chain is built from TRBV7-9 and TRBJ2-1, with TRBD2 identical over 7 bases. The CDR3 covers 15 residues. J lost 3 bases, V lost 5 bases, and 7 bases had no gene match. Germline loops: CDR1 SEHNR, CDR2 FQNEAQ (reference sequence).

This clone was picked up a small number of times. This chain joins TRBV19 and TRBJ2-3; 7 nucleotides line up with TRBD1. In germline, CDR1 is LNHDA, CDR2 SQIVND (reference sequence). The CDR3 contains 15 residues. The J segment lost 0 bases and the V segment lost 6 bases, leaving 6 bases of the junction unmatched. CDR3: CASSLGQVSTDTQYF. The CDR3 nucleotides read TGTGCCAGTAGCCTCGGACAGGTCAGCACAGATACGCAGTATTTT.

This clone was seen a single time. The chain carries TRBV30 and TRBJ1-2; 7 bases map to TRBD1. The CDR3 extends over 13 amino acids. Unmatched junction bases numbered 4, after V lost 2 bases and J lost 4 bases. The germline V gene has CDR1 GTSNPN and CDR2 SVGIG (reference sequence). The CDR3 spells CAWSMDRSYGYTF. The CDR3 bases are TGTGCCTGGAGTATGGACAGGTCCTATGGCTACACCTTC.

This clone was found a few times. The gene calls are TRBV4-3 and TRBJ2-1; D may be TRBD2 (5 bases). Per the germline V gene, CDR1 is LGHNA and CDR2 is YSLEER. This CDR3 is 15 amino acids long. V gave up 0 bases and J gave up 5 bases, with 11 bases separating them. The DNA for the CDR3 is TGCGCCAGCAGCCAAGAGAAAAGAGCGGACAATGAGCAGTTCTTC. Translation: CASSQEKRADNEQFF.

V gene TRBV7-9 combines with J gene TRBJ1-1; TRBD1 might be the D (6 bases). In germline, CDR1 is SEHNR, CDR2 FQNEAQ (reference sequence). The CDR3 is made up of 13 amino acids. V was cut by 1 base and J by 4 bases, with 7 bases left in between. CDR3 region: CASSLGGGTEAFF. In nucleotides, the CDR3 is TGTGCCAGCAGCTTAGGAGGGGGCACTGAAGCTTTCTTT.

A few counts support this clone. CDR3 in amino acids: CASSQGLAGGQQFF. The CDR3 nucleotides are TGCGCCAGCAGCCAAGGACTAGCGGGAGGTCAGCAGTTCTTC. The rearrangement links TRBV4-3 to TRBJ2-1, with 13 positions matching TRBD2. The germline CDR1 and CDR2 sequences are LGHNA and YSLEER. The CDR3 consists of 14 residues. V lost 1 base, J lost 11 bases, and 2 bases stayed unmatched.

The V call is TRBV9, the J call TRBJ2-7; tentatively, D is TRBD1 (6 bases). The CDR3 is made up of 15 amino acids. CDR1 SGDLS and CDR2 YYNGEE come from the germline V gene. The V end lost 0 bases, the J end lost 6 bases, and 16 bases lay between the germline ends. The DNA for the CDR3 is TGTGCCAGCAGCGTAGATGGACAGCCGATGCGCGAGCAGTACTTC. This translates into CASSVDGQPMREQYF.

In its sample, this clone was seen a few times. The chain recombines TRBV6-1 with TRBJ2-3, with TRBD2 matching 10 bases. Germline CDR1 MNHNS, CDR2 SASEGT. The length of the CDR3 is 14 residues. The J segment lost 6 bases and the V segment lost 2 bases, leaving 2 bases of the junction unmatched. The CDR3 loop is CASSEYSGRDTQYF. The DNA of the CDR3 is TGTGCCAGCAGTGAATATAGCGGGAGGGATACGCAGTATTTT.

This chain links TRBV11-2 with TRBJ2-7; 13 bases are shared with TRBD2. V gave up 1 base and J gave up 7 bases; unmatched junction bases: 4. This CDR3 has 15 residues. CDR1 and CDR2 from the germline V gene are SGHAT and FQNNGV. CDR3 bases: TGTGCCAGCAGCTTAGTACTAGCGGGAGGGAGAGAGCAGTACTTC. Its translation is CASSLVLAGGREQYF.

CDR3 bases: TGCGCCAGCAGCTTGTACGGGACTAGCACAGATACGCAGTATTTT. It translates to CASSLYGTSTDTQYF. The chain links TRBV5-1 to TRBJ2-3; tentative D call: TRBD2 (6 bases). The V gene's germline CDR1 is SGHRS and CDR2 YFSETQ. This CDR3 has 15 amino acids. V lost 1 base, J lost 0 bases, and 9 bases lay in between.

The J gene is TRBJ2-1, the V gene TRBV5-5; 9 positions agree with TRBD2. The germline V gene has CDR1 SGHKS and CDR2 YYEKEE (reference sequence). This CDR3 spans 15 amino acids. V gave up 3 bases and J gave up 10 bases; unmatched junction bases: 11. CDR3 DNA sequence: TGTGCCAGCAGCTCTAGCGGGACAGTTAGCAGCGAGCAGTTCTTC. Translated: CASSSSGTVSSEQFF.

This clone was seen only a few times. The CDR3, as DNA: TGTGCCAGCTCACCACTAGCGGGACCCGGGGAGCTGTTTTTT. Translation: CASSPLAGPGELFF. This chain joins TRBV18 and TRBJ2-2; 8 positions agree with TRBD2. The CDR3 is made up of 14 amino acids. Germline V gene data show CDR1 as KGHSH and CDR2 as LQKENI. J was trimmed by 6 bases and V by 1 base; bases with no gene match: 1.

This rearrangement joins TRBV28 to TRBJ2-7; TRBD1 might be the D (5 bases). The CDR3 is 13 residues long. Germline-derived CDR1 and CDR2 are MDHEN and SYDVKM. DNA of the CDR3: TGTGCATGTAGAGCAGGGTCGGTGTACGAGCAGTACTTC. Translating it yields CACRAGSVYEQYF.

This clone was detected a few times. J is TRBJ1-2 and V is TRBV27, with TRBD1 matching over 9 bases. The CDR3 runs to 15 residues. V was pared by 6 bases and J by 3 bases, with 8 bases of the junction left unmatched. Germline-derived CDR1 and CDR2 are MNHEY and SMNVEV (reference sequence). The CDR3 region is CASSPDRGDDYGYTF. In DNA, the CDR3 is TGTGCCAGCAGCCCGGACAGGGGAGACGACTATGGCTACACCTTC.

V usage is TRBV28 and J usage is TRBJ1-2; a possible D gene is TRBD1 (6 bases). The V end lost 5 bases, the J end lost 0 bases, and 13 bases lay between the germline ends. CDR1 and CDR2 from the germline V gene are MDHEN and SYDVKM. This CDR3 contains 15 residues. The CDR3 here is CASSPRGHPNYGYTF. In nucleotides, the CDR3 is TGTGCCAGCAGTCCCCGGGGACACCCTAACTATGGCTACACCTTC.

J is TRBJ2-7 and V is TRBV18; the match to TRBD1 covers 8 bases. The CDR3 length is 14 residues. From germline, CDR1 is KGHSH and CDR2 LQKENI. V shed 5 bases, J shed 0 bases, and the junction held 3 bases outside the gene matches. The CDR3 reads CASSMDRVSYEQYF. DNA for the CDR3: TGTGCCAGCTCAATGGACAGGGTCTCCTACGAGCAGTACTTC.